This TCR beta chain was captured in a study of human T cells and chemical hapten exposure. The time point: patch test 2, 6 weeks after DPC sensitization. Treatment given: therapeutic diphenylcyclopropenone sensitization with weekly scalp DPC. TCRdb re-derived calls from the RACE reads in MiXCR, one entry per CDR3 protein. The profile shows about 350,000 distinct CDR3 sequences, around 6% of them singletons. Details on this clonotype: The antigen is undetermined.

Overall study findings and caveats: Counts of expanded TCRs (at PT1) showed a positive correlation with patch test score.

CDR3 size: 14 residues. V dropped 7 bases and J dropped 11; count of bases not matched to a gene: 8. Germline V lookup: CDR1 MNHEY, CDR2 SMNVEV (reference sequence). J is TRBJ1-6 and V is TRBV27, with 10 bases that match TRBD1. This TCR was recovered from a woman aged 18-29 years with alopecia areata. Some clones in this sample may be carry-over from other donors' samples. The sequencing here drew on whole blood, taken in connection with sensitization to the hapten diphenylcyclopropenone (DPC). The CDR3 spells CASKDRGLYPPLHF. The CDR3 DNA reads TGTGCCAGCAAAGACAGGGGGCTATACCCACCCCTCCACTTT.